This record covers a single T cell receptor (beta chain). The record originates from a study of blood T cell repertoires in COVID-19. Sequencing was performed with immunoSEQ multiplex PCR; in TCRdb, only in-frame clones are kept and a portion is missing. Here the sample spans 120,000 or so clones, more than 75% being singletons. The CDR3 spans 12 residues. V was pared by 4 bases and J by 5 bases, with 5 bases between. Germline V gene lookup returns CDR1 KGHDR and CDR2 SFDVKD. The chain recombines TRBV24-1 with TRBJ1-5, with D maybe TRBD1 (5 bases). The sequence was collected from a human donor in a cohort sampled during active COVID-19. Material for sequencing was peripheral blood. CDR3 residues: CATSEQDQPQHF. The DNA for the CDR3 is TGTGCCACCAGTGAACAGGATCAGCCCCAGCATTTT.